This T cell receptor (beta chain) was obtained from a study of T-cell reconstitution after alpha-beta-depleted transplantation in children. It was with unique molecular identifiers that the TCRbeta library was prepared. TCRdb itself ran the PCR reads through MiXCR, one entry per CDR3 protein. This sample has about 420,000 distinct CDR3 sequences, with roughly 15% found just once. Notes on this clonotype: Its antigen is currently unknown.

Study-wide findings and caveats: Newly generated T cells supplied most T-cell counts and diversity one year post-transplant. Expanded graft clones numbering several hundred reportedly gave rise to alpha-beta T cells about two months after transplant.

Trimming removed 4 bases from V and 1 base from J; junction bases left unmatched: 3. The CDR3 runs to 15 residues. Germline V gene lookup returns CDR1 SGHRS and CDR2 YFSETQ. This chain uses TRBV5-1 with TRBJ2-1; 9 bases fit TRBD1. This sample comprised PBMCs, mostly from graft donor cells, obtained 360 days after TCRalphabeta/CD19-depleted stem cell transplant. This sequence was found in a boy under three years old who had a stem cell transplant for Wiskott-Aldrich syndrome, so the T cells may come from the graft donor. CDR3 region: CASSMGQGSYNEQFF. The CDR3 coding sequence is TGCGCCAGCAGCATGGGACAGGGTTCCTACAATGAGCAGTTCTTC.